Below, 18 T cell receptor beta chains from the same sample are listed, as sequenced in a study of regulatory T cells in long-lasting Graves disease. Assembly of TCR beta libraries relied on iRepertoire HTBI primers together with Arm-PCR of CDR3 regions. In TCRdb, the multiplex PCR reads were re-called with MiXCR into one record per CDR3 protein. The sample consists of about 620,000 distinct CDR3 sequences, about 15% of them appearing once. Stated time point: newly diagnosed GD, antithyroid drugs for less than 3 months. After RNA was extracted from PBMCs, the TCR library was made from it. This sample was also put to use in a study of T cells in Graves' hyperthyroidism and ophthalmopathy.

The input for sequencing was peripheral blood mononuclear cells (PBMCs), taken at new diagnosis, from a patient treated with antithyroid drugs. The receptors were sampled from a woman younger than 45 with Graves disease.

This chain joins TRBV19 and TRBJ1-5; D gene uncertain. This CDR3 contains 16 residues. Germline V lookup: CDR1 LNHDA, CDR2 SQIVND (reference sequence). Trimming took 3 bases from V and 5 from J, leaving 17 bases between them. CDR3 DNA sequence: TGTGCCAGTAGTATGGAGGTCTGGAACACACATCAGCCCCAGCATTTT. As protein: CASSMEVWNTHQPQHF. Full variable domain (remainder filled in from reference TRBV19 and TRBJ1-5): DGGITQSPKYLFRKEGQNVTLSCEQNLNHDAMYWYRQDPGQGLRLIYYSQIVNDFQKGDIAEGYSVSREKKESFPLTVTSAQKNPTAFYLCASSMEVWNTHQPQHFGDGTRLSIL.

This clonotype was seen many times. The chain employs TRBV5-5 and TRBJ2-3, with D perhaps matching TRBD2 (5 bases). Germline-derived CDR1 and CDR2 are SGHKS and YYEKEE (reference sequence). V lost 2 bases and J 0 bases, leaving 10 bases between the germline ends. This CDR3 region has 15 residues. The CDR3 loop reads CASSLRGSSTDTQYF. Written as DNA, the CDR3 is TGTGCCAGCAGCTTACGAGGGAGTAGCACAGATACGCAGTATTTT.

This clonotype was seen a few times. J is TRBJ1-3 and V is TRBV27, with 8 bases matching TRBD1. The CDR3 sequence is 16 residues long. V lost 6 bases and J lost 0; bases outside the gene matches: 7. Per germline, CDR1 MNHEY and CDR2 SMNVEV (reference sequence). The CDR3 spells CASSRDRSFSGNTIYF. CDR3 coding DNA: TGTGCCAGCAGCCGGGACAGGTCGTTCTCTGGAAACACCATATATTTT.

In this sample, this clonotype turned up a few times. V is TRBV2 and J is TRBJ1-5, with D unresolved. This CDR3 comprises 13 residues. CDR1 and CDR2 from the germline V gene are SNHLY and FYNNEI. Between the trimmed V and J ends, which lost 8 bases and 2 bases, there was a span of 10 bases. This CDR3 is CASDKGGNQPQHF. The CDR3 DNA follows: TGTGCCAGCGATAAGGGAGGCAATCAGCCCCAGCATTTT.

In this sample, this clonotype turned up a few times. The rearrangement links TRBV28 to TRBJ1-2; possibly TRBD1 for D (5 bases). The CDR3 length is 12 residues. Trimming left V 6 bases short and J 8 bases short, with 13 bases between. CDR1 MDHEN and CDR2 SYDVKM come from the germline V gene. CDR3 sequence (DNA): TGTGCCAGCAGGAGGACAACCAACGGCTACACCTTC. Amino acids: CASRRTTNGYTF.

This clonotype was seen ten or more times. J is TRBJ2-7 and V is TRBV28, with 7 bases fitting TRBD2. This CDR3 is 17 amino acids long. V lost 3 bases and J lost 2; bases outside the gene matches: 13. Germline values: CDR1 MDHEN, CDR2 SYDVKM. DNA for the CDR3: TGTGCCAGCAGTTTGGAGAGGGGAGGGCTAGCGGCCTACGAGCAGTACTTC. As protein: CASSLERGGLAAYEQYF.

This clonotype was picked up many times. V is TRBV2 and J is TRBJ2-1; 11 bases line up with TRBD2. The germline gives CDR1 SNHLY, CDR2 FYNNEI. The CDR3 runs 15 residues. Unmatched junction bases numbered 7, after V lost 6 bases and J lost 6 bases. In nucleotides, the CDR3 is TGTGCCAGCAGGGAAACTAGCGGGAGAACCAATGAGCAGTTCTTC. This encodes CASRETSGRTNEQFF.

This clonotype was detected many times. The chain combines TRBV12-3 or TRBV12-4 with TRBJ1-3, with a tentative D call TRBD1 (6 bases). This CDR3 is 15 amino acids long. The V end lost 3 bases, the J end lost 4 bases, and 13 bases lay between the germline ends. CDR3 amino acids: CASSFATGTGNTIYF. The CDR3, as DNA: TGTGCCAGCAGTTTCGCTACAGGGACAGGAAACACCATATATTTT.

As to this clonotype: A much more abundant neighbour one base away suggests this may be a read error. The chain couples TRBV11-2 to TRBJ2-7; D possibly corresponds to TRBD1 (8 bases). V gave up 8 bases and J gave up 3 bases, with 20 bases separating them. Germline V gene data show CDR1 as SGHAT and CDR2 as FQNNGV. The CDR3 runs 15 residues. CDR3 DNA: TGTGCCAGCGGCTACCGACAGGGGAGGGACTACGAGCAGTACTTC. It yields the protein CASGYRQGRDYEQYF. The whole variable domain, filled in from reference TRBV11-2 and TRBJ2-7, reads EAGVAQSPRYKIIEKRQSVAFWCNPISGHATLYWYQQILGQGPKLLIQFQNNGVVDDSQLPKDRFSAERLKGVDSTLKIQPAKLEDSAVYLCASGYRQGRDYEQYFGPGTRLTVT.

This clonotype was observed many times. This chain links TRBV6-1 with TRBJ1-2, with D perhaps matching TRBD1 (6 bases). V was shortened by 4 bases and J by 1 base, with 10 bases between the two germline ends. Germline lookup yields CDR1 MNHNS and CDR2 SASEGT. This CDR3 comprises 14 residues. CDR3 sequence reads: CASSASRGNYGYTF. The CDR3 coding sequence is TGTGCCAGCAGTGCCTCCAGGGGTAACTATGGCTACACCTTC.

A few counts support this clonotype. The V gene is TRBV5-1, the J gene TRBJ2-7, with D possibly matching TRBD2 (7 bases). V gave up 1 base and J gave up 5 bases, with 13 bases separating them. Germline lookup yields CDR1 SGHRS and CDR2 YFSETQ. The CDR3 totals 14 residues. CDR3 DNA: TGCGCCAGCAGCTTGCGGGGGGCTGCCCACGAGCAGTACTTC. Its protein product is CASSLRGAAHEQYF.

This clonotype has at least ten counts. The chain couples TRBV28 to TRBJ1-2; 7 nucleotides agree with TRBD1. V was pared by 4 bases and J by 8 bases, with 10 bases of the junction left unmatched. This CDR3 has 14 residues. Germline lookup yields CDR1 MDHEN and CDR2 SYDVKM. In DNA, the CDR3 is TGTGCCAGCAGTTCCCCATCTACAGGGGAGGGCTACACCTTC. Translation gives CASSSPSTGEGYTF.

Only a few counts were recorded for this clonotype. This rearrangement joins TRBV6-5 to TRBJ2-7; D not resolved. There are 14 residues in the CDR3. The V gene lost 0 bases and the J gene lost 3 bases, with 9 bases spanning the gap. The germline V gene encodes CDR1 MNHEY and CDR2 SVGAGI. CDR3 coding DNA: TGTGCCAGCAGTTACTCGAAGCACGGCTACGAGCAGTACTTC. This translates into CASSYSKHGYEQYF.

This clonotype has a handful of counts. The gene calls are TRBV15 and TRBJ1-4; TRBD1 matches at 8 bases. CDR3 length: 15 residues. The junction had 10 bases not matched to a gene; V was cut back by 5 bases and J by 8 bases. The germline V gene has CDR1 LNHNV and CDR2 YYDKDF (reference sequence). DNA for the CDR3: TGTGCCACCAGCGAAGAGGCAGGGGGCAGGGAAAAACTGTTTTTT. This codes for CATSEEAGGREKLFF.

This clonotype was counted ten times or more. The CDR3 protein is CASIFRGLNSPLHF. The CDR3 DNA reads as TGTGCCAGCATCTTCAGGGGCCTAAATTCACCCCTCCACTTT. This chain joins TRBV28 and TRBJ1-6; perhaps TRBD1 as D (6 bases). Trimming removed 7 bases at V and 7 bases at J, with 14 bases between. The length of the CDR3 is 14 residues. Germline V CDR1 and CDR2: MDHEN, SYDVKM.

This clonotype was observed at least ten times. The genes are TRBV5-1 and TRBJ1-4; D perhaps matches TRBD1 (5 bases). The ends were cut back, 4 bases at V and 12 bases at J, with 16 bases in the middle. The germline V gene has CDR1 SGHRS and CDR2 YFSETQ. The CDR3 runs to 13 residues. For the CDR3, the DNA is TGCGCCAGCAGCCCGGATCAGGGTTATGAACTGTTTTTT. This sequence encodes CASSPDQGYELFF.

With respect to this clonotype: A much larger clone differs from this one at a single base, so this may be a read error. The gene calls are TRBV5-1 and TRBJ1-6; possibly TRBD1 for D (6 bases). From germline, CDR1 is SGHRS and CDR2 YFSETQ. The CDR3 is made up of 15 amino acids. The CDR3 is CASSLEGGVHSSLHF. The CDR3 coding sequence is TGCGCCAGCAGCTTGGAAGGGGGTGTTCATTCATCCCTCCACTTT.

This clonotype has a count of ten or more. The rearrangement links TRBV2 to TRBJ2-7; D could derive from TRBD1 or TRBD2 (5 bases each). This CDR3 is built from 13 residues. Germline V CDR1 and CDR2: SNHLY, FYNNEI. Trimming left V 8 bases short and J 3 bases short, with 14 bases between. CDR3 loop: CASGETENYEQYF. For the CDR3, the DNA is TGTGCCAGCGGGGAGACAGAGAACTACGAGCAGTACTTC.